This record covers a single T cell receptor beta chain. The method was immunoSEQ multiplex PCR; TCRdb's version includes in-frame clones alone and lacks a portion of them. The sample has roughly 100,000 clones; about 90% are singletons. The data derive from a study of T cell changes during pregnancy in multiple sclerosis. CDR3 length: 16 residues. After removal of 2 bases from V and 5 bases from J, the junction contained 9 bases not matched to a gene. Germline CDR1 reads GTSNPN; CDR2 reads SVGIG (reference sequence). The chain recombines TRBV30 with TRBJ1-4, with TRBD1 matching over 9 bases. The source material was peripheral blood, sampled in the second trimester of pregnancy. The source is a female donor with multiple sclerosis, enrolled in a pregnancy study. As DNA, the CDR3 is TGTGCCTGGAGTTCAAGGCGTGGGACAGGGAATGAAAAACTGTTTTTT. It translates to CAWSSRRGTGNEKLFF. Combining the CDR3 with reference TRBV30 and TRBJ1-4 gives the whole variable domain SQTIHQWPATLVQPVGSPLSLECTVEGTSNPNLYWYRQAAGRGLQLLFYSVGIGQISSEVPQNLSASRPQDRQFILSSKKLLLSDSGFYLCAWSSRRGTGNEKLFFGSGTQLSVL.